The entry below describes one T cell receptor (beta chain). Antigen specificity is unknown. This sample was taken from a study of T cell responses to AZD1222 COVID-19 vaccine. Study results and limitations: White British ancestry dominated among donors, who included more females, and clonal diversity was possibly underestimated.

Repertoires were generated with immunoSEQ multiplex PCR, while TCRdb's copy carries only in-frame clones and drops some. The sample has roughly 140,000 clones; approximately 89% are singletons. The sequences come from peripheral blood, collected on day 0 of MenACWY control vaccination. This clonotype originated in an adult in good health.

As DNA, the CDR3 is TGTGCCAGCAGCCAGCGACAGCTCTCTAATGAAAAACTGTTTTTT. The encoded protein is CASSQRQLSNEKLFF. This chain joins TRBV5-5 and TRBJ1-4, with D perhaps TRBD1 (5 bases). The germline gives CDR1 SGHKS, CDR2 YYEKEE (reference sequence). The V and J ends lost 4 bases and 3 bases respectively, with 13 bases between them. The CDR3 loop spans 15 amino acids.